This T cell receptor (beta chain) was captured in a study of T cell responses to AZD1222 COVID-19 vaccine. Study-wide findings and caveats: Recipients of two AZD1222 doses showed rising Spike-specific TCR breadth and depth. None of the repertoires were sampled until the peak T cell response had passed.

About this clone: Its cognate antigen is unknown.

Here immunoSEQ multiplex PCR was the method, and the copy in TCRdb shows in-frame clones only, minus some. The sample yields approximately 130,000 clones, 93% seen once. The germline CDR1 and CDR2 sequences are MNHEY and SVGAGI. There are 15 residues in the CDR3. The V and J ends lost 7 bases and 5 bases, in that order; junction bases with no gene match: 11. This specimen consisted of peripheral blood, obtained on day 0 of AZD1222 vaccination. The J gene is TRBJ1-1, the V gene TRBV6-5; 9 nucleotides align to TRBD1. This TCR derives from an adult in good health. The CDR3 DNA follows: TGTGCCAGCAACGTTGGACAGGGGAGGAGGACTGAAGCTTTCTTT. Translation: CASNVGQGRRTEAFF.